The 14 T cell receptor beta chains in this list originate from one sample, sequenced in a study of shared clonotypes between healthy human individuals. Sequencing used immunoSEQ multiplex PCR; TCRdb keeps in-frame clones, though not all of them. The profile shows more than 450,000 clones, about four fifths of them singletons. Source material: PBMCs. Receptors originate from a woman between 40 and 50 years old in good health. Some clones in this sample may be carry-over from other donors' samples.

As for this clone: A read error is the likely source, as a far larger clone sits one nucleotide away. The chain has TRBV30 and TRBJ2-5; 7 bases are a match to TRBD1. With V trimmed by 4 bases and J by 3 bases, 5 bases remained unmatched. The CDR3 runs 13 residues. Germline-derived CDR1 and CDR2 are GTSNPN and SVGIG (reference sequence). In DNA, the CDR3 is TGTGCCTGGACCCAGACAGGGAAAGAGACCCAGTACTTC. Protein sequence: CAWTQTGKETQYF.

The CDR3 reads CASSLASGYNEQFF. Written as DNA, the CDR3 is TGTGCCAGCAGCTTAGCTAGCGGCTACAATGAGCAGTTCTTC. The chain uses TRBV7-2 and TRBJ2-1, with a tentative D call TRBD2 (6 bases). The CDR3 consists of 14 residues. Trimming removed 0 bases at V and 3 bases at J, with 6 bases between. Germline lookup yields CDR1 SGHTA and CDR2 FQGNSA.

This clone showed up just a few times. The chain carries TRBV6-4 and TRBJ2-1; TRBD2 matches 7 bases. Germline V gene data show CDR1 as MRHNA and CDR2 as SNTAGT. This CDR3 has 13 residues. J was trimmed by 5 bases and V by 3 bases; bases with no gene match: 1. The CDR3 protein is CASSEREHNEQFF. CDR3 DNA sequence: TGTGCCAGCAGTGAGCGGGAGCACAATGAGCAGTTCTTC.

On this clone: This sample also contains other DNA sequences that code for the same CDR3. The chain recombines TRBV2 with TRBJ2-7; D is tentatively TRBD1 or TRBD2 (5 bases each). The CDR3 covers 15 residues. Trimming removed 8 bases at V and 6 bases at J, with 23 bases between. The V gene's germline CDR1 is SNHLY and CDR2 FYNNEI. The chain's CDR3 is CASRSGTGTSLEQYF. The DNA for the CDR3 is TGTGCCAGCCGGTCCGGGACGGGGACCTCCCTCGAGCAGTACTTC.

V is TRBV5-4 and J is TRBJ2-1; D might be TRBD2 (5 bases). V lost 2 bases to trimming and J lost 8 bases, with 14 bases between them. The CDR3 consists of 14 residues. Germline values: CDR1 SGHNT, CDR2 YYREEE (reference sequence). CDR3 residues: CASSFSGNGDEQFF. The DNA for the CDR3 is TGTGCCAGCAGCTTTTCGGGAAATGGCGATGAGCAGTTCTTC.

The J gene is TRBJ1-3, the V gene TRBV11-2; no definite D call. V lost 1 base and J 8 bases, leaving 9 bases between the germline ends. CDR1 and CDR2 (germline): SGHAT, FQNNGV. This CDR3 comprises 13 residues. The DNA for the CDR3 is TGTGCCAGCAGCTTAGGAAGTGGCGACACCATATATTTT. Amino acids: CASSLGSGDTIYF.

In its sample, this clone was seen many times. This chain joins TRBV28 and TRBJ2-1, with D perhaps matching TRBD1 (5 bases). Trimming took off 5 bases at V and 5 bases at J, with 13 bases between the two ends. CDR1 and CDR2 from the germline V gene are MDHEN and SYDVKM. The CDR3 contains 14 residues. The CDR3 sequence is CASSNQGPHNEQFF. For the CDR3, the DNA is TGTGCCAGCAGTAACCAGGGCCCCCACAATGAGCAGTTCTTC.

The rearrangement uses TRBV6-5 and TRBJ1-2; D is ambiguous. Germline V gene lookup returns CDR1 MNHEY and CDR2 SVGAGI. The CDR3 loop spans 13 amino acids. The germline V and J ends were trimmed by 2 bases and 7 bases, with 11 bases remaining between them. DNA for the CDR3: TGTGCCAGCAGTTACAGGCAGAAATTTGGCTACACCTTC. This encodes CASSYRQKFGYTF.

This clone was counted many times. The chain carries TRBV4-1 and TRBJ2-5; 9 bases are shared with TRBD2. Per germline, CDR1 MGHRA and CDR2 YSYEKL. The CDR3 spans 15 residues. Trimming at V came to 6 bases and at J to 2 bases, leaving 7 bases not matched to a gene. The chain's CDR3 is CASRSQTSGQETQYF. CDR3 nucleotides: TGCGCCAGCAGATCACAAACTAGCGGGCAAGAGACCCAGTACTTC.

This clone was seen just once. DNA for the CDR3: TGCGCCAGCAGCTTGGATGGACGTCAGCCCCAGCATTTT. Translation gives CASSLDGRQPQHF. The chain employs TRBV5-1 and TRBJ1-5; no clear D gene. Trimming shortened V by 0 bases and J by 6 bases, and 7 bases separated the two germline ends. CDR3 length: 13 amino acids. Germline V lookup: CDR1 SGHRS, CDR2 YFSETQ.

V usage is TRBV18 and J usage is TRBJ2-2; D is perhaps TRBD2 (5 bases). Trimming removed 2 bases at V and 6 bases at J, with 19 bases between. This CDR3 region has 17 residues. Germline loops: CDR1 KGHSH, CDR2 LQKENI. The CDR3: CASSPLYGVLNAGELFF. DNA of the CDR3: TGTGCCAGCTCACCATTGTACGGGGTTCTCAATGCCGGGGAGCTGTTTTTT. Full variable domain (rest looked up from reference TRBV18 and TRBJ2-2): NAGVMQNPRHLVRRRGQEARLRCSPMKGHSHVYWYRQLPEEGLKFMVYLQKENIIDESGMPKERFSAEFPKEGPSILRIQQVVRGDSAAYFCASSPLYGVLNAGELFFGEGSRLTVL.

This rearrangement joins TRBV2 to TRBJ2-2, with unresolved D. Trimming removed 7 bases from V and 0 bases from J, with 9 bases in between. This CDR3 contains 14 residues. Germline values: CDR1 SNHLY, CDR2 FYNNEI. CDR3 coding DNA: TGTGCCAGCAAAACAGCCCCGAACACCGGGGAGCTGTTTTTT. Translating gives CASKTAPNTGELFF. Full variable domain (missing parts from reference TRBV2 and TRBJ2-2): EPEVTQTPSHQVTQMGQEVILRCVPISNHLYFYWYRQILGQKVEFLVSFYNNEISEKSEIFDDQFSVERPDGSNFTLKIRSTKLEDSAMYFCASKTAPNTGELFFGEGSRLTVL.

The chain employs TRBV5-1 and TRBJ2-5; D gene ambiguous. Germline V gives CDR1 SGHRS, CDR2 YFSETQ. This CDR3 is 15 amino acids long. V gave up 3 bases and J gave up 0 bases, with 12 bases separating them. CDR3 in DNA: TGCGCCAGCAGCTCGCGAGGCAGGTACCAAGAGACCCAGTACTTC. It translates to CASSSRGRYQETQYF.

The chain couples TRBV30 to TRBJ1-2; TRBD1 agrees at 7 bases. CDR1 and CDR2 (germline): GTSNPN, SVGIG (reference sequence). The CDR3 spans 14 residues. Unmatched junction bases numbered 8, after V lost 5 bases and J lost 2 bases. The CDR3 DNA is TGTGCCTGGGGGGGGACAGAGAACAACTATGGCTACACCTTC. Amino acids: CAWGGTENNYGYTF. The complete variable domain, with remaining parts taken from reference TRBV30 and TRBJ1-2, reads SQTIHQWPATLVQPVGSPLSLECTVEGTSNPNLYWYRQAAGRGLQLLFYSVGIGQISSEVPQNLSASRPQDRQFILSSKKLLLSDSGFYLCAWGGTENNYGYTFGSGTRLTVV.